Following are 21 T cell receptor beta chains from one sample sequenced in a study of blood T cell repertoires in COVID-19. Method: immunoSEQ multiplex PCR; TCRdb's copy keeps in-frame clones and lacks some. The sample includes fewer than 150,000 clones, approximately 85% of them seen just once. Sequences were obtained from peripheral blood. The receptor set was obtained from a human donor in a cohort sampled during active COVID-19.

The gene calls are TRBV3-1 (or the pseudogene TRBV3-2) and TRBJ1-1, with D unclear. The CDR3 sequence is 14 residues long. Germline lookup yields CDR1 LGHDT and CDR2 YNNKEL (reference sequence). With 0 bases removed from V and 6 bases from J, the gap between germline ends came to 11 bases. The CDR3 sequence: CASSQDTRVPEAFF. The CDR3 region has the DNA TGTGCCAGCAGCCAAGATACGAGGGTTCCTGAAGCTTTCTTT.

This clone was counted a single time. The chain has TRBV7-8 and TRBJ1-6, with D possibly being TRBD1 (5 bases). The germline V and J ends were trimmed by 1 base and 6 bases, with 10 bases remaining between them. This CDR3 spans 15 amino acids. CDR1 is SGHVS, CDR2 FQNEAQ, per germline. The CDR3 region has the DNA TGTGCCAGCAGCTTAGTGACAGTCTTTAATTCACCCCTCCACTTT. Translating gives CASSLVTVFNSPLHF.

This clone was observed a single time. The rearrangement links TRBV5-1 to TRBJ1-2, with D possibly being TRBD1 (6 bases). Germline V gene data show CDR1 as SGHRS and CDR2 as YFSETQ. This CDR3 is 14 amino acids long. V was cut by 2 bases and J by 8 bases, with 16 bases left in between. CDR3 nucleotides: TGCGCCAGCAGCTTTGGGACACCCGAGGGGGGCTACACCTTC. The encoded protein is CASSFGTPEGGYTF.

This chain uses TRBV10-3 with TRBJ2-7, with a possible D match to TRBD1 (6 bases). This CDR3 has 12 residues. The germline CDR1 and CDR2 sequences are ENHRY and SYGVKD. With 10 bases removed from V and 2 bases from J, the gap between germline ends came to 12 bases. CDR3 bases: TGTGCCACCGCGTACAGGGCCTACGAGCAGTACTTC. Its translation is CATAYRAYEQYF.

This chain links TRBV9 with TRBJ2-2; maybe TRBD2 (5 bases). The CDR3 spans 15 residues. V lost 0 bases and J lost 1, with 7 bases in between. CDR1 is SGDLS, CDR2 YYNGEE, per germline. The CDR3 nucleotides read TGTGCCAGCAGCGTAGAAGGGAGGAACACCGGGGAGCTGTTTTTT. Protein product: CASSVEGRNTGELFF.

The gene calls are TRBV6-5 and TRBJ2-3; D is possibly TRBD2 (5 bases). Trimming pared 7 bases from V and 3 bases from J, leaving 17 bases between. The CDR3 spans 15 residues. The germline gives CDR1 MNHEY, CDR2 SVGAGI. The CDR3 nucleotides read TGTGCCAGCACCCGCCGGGGTCATGGGACAGATACGCAGTATTTT. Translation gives CASTRRGHGTDTQYF.

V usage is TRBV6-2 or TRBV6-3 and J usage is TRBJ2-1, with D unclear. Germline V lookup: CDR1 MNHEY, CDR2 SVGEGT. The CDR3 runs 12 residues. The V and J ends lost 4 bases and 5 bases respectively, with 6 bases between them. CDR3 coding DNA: TGTGCCAGCAGTTTCCAAAACAATGAGCAGTTCTTC. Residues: CASSFQNNEQFF.

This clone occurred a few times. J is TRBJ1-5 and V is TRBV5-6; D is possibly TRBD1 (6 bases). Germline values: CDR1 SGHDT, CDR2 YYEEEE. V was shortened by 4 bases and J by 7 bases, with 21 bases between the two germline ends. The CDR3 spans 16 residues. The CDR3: CASSRGSQGIQQPQHF. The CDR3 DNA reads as TGTGCCAGCAGCCGGGGATCACAGGGAATTCAGCAGCCCCAGCATTTT.

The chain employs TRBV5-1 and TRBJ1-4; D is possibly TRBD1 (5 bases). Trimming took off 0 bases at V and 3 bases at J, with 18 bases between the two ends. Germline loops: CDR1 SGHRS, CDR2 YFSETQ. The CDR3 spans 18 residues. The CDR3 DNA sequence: TGCGCCAGCAGCTTGGCCACAGGCCGGGGGTCAGCTAATGAAAAACTGTTTTTT. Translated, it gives CASSLATGRGSANEKLFF.

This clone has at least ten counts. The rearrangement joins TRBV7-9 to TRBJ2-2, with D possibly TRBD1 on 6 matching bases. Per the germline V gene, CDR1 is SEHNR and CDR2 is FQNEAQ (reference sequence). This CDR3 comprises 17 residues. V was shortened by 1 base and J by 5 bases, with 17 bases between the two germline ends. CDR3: CASSLGGRTALTGELFF. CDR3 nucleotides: TGTGCCAGCAGCTTAGGAGGAAGGACAGCCCTTACCGGGGAGCTGTTTTTT.

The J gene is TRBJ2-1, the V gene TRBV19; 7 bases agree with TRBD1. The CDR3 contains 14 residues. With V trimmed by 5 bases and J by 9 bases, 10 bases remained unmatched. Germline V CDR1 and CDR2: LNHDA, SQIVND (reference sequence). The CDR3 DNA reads TGTGCCAGTAGTGAGACAGGGAGCCGGGGTGAGCAGTTCTTC. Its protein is CASSETGSRGEQFF.

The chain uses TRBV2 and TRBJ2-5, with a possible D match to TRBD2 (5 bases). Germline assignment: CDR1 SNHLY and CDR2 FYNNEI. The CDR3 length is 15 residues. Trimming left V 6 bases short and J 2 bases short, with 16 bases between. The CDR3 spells CASSRLPSGQETQYF. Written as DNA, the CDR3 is TGTGCCAGCAGCCGACTACCCTCGGGTCAAGAGACCCAGTACTTC.

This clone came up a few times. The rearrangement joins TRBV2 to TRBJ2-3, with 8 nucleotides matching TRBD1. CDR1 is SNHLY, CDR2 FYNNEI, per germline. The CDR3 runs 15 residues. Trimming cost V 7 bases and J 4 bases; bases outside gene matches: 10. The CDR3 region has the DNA TGTGCCAGCATACCAGGGGGCCGGTTCTCAGATACGCAGTATTTT. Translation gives CASIPGGRFSDTQYF.

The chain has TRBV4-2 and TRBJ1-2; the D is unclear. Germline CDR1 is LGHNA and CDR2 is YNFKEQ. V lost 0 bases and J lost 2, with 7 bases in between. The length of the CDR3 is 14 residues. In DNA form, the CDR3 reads TGTGCCAGCAGCCAAGATCCCCGGAACTATGGCTACACCTTC. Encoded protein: CASSQDPRNYGYTF.

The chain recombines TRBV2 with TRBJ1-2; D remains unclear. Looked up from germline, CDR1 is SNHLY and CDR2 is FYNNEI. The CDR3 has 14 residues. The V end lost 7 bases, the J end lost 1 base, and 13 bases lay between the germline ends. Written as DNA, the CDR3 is TGTGCCAGCACCCCCGGGGAGGGTAACTATGGCTACACCTTC. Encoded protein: CASTPGEGNYGYTF.

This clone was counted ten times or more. In DNA, the CDR3 is TGCGCCAGCAGCCCTCCTAGCGGGGGGTCAGATACGCAGTATTTT. It yields the protein CASSPPSGGSDTQYF. The chain joins TRBV4-1 to TRBJ2-3; 11 positions agree with TRBD2. The germline V gene has CDR1 MGHRA and CDR2 YSYEKL. The CDR3 covers 15 residues. The J segment lost 4 bases and the V segment lost 4 bases, leaving 4 bases of the junction unmatched.

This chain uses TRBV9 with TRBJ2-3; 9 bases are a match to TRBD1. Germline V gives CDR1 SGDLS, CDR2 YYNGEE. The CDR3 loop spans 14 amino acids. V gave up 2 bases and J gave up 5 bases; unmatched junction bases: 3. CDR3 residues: CASSVGQGRDTQYF. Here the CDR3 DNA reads TGTGCCAGCAGCGTCGGACAGGGGCGAGATACGCAGTATTTT.

CDR3 sequence reads: CSARWQGRNEQFF. CDR3 DNA sequence: TGCAGCGCGAGGTGGCAGGGCCGCAATGAGCAGTTCTTC. V usage is TRBV29-1 and J usage is TRBJ2-1; perhaps TRBD1 as D (5 bases). Germline V gene lookup returns CDR1 SQVTM and CDR2 ANQGSEA. With 7 bases removed from V and 6 bases from J, the gap between germline ends came to 16 bases. The CDR3 consists of 13 residues.

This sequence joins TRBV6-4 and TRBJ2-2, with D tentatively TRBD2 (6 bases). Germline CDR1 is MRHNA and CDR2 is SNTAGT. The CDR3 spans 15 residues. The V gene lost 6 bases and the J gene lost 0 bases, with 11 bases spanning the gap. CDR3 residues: CASRALAPNTGELFF. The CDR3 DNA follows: TGTGCCAGCAGGGCACTAGCACCGAACACCGGGGAGCTGTTTTTT.

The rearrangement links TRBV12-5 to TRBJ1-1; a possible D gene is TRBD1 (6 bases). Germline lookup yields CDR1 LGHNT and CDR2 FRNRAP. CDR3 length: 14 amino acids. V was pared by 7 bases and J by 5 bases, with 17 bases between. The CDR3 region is CASAQHRASTEAFF. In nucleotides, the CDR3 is TGTGCTAGTGCCCAACACAGGGCTAGTACTGAAGCTTTCTTT. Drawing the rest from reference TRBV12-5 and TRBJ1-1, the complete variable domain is DARVTQTPRHKVTEMGQEVTMRCQPILGHNTVFWYRQTMMQGLELLAYFRNRAPLDDSGMPKDRFSAEMPDATLATLKIQPSEPRDSAVYFCASAQHRASTEAFFGQGTRLTVV.

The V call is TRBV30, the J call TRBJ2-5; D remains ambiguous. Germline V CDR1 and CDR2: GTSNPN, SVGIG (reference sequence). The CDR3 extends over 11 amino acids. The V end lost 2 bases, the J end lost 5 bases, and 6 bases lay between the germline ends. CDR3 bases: TGTGCCTGGAGTTCGCGGGAGACCCAGTACTTC. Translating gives CAWSSRETQYF.